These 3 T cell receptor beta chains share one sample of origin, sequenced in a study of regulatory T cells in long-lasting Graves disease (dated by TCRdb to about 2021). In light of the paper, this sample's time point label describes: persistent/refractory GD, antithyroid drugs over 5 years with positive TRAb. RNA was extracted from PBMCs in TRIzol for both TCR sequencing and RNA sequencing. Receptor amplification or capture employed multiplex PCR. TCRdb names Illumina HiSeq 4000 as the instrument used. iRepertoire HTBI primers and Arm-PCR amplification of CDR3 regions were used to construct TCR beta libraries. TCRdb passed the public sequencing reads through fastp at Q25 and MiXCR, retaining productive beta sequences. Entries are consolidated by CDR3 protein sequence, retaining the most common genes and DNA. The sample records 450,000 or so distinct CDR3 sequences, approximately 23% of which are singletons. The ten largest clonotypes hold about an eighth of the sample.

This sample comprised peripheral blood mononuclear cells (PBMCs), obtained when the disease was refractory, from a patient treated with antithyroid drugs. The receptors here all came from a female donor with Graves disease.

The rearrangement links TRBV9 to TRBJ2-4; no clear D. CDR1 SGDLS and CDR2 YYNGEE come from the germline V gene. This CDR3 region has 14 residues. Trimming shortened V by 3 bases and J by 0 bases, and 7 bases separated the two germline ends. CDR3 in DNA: TGTGCCAGCAGCGCCTCCCTAGCCAAAAACATTCAGTACTTC. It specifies CASSASLAKNIQYF.

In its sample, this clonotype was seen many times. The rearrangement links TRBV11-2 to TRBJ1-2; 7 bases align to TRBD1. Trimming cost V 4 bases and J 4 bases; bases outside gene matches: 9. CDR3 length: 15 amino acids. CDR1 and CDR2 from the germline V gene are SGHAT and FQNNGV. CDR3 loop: CASSSLRDRFYGYTF. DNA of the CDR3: TGTGCCAGCAGCTCCCTGAGGGACAGATTCTATGGCTACACCTTC.

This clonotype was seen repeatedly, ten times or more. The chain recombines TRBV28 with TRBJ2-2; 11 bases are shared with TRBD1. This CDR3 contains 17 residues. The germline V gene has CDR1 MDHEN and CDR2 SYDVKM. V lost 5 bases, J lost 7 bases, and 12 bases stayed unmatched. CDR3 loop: CASSTLKDRGLSGELFF. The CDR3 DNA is TGTGCCAGCAGTACCCTGAAGGACAGGGGGCTTAGCGGGGAGCTGTTTTTT.